The next 22 T cell receptor beta chains were all read from a single sample in a study of blood T cell repertoires in COVID-19 (dated by TCRdb to the early 2020s). The library was produced with the immunoSEQ multiplex PCR assay. TCRdb stores this immuneACCESS table with in-frame sequences only. Part of the clones is absent; in the studies checked, under half of the shortfall reflects unresolved V genes, and no reason is known for the rest. The sample table records approximately 92,000 clones; roughly 87% of these occur just once. The ten largest clones represent 15% to 20% of the sample. Sequencing input: peripheral blood. The receptors derive from an elderly man with acute or convalescent COVID-19.

This clone was seen a handful of times. This chain joins TRBV7-2 and TRBJ2-2; 12 nucleotides match TRBD2. The CDR3 is 17 amino acids. CDR1 and CDR2 from the germline V gene are SGHTA and FQGNSA. Trimming removed 5 bases from V and 1 base from J; junction bases left unmatched: 5. The CDR3, as DNA: TGTGCCAGCAGCCTTCTGGGACTAGCGGGGAACACCGGGGAGCTGTTTTTT. This codes for CASSLLGLAGNTGELFF.

This chain joins TRBV19 and TRBJ2-7; a possible D gene is TRBD2 (6 bases). Looked up from germline, CDR1 is LNHDA and CDR2 is SQIVND (reference sequence). The CDR3 extends over 12 amino acids. Trimming removed 5 bases from V and 4 bases from J, with 9 bases in between. The CDR3: CASSRGEYEQYF. The CDR3, as DNA: TGTGCCAGTAGTCGCGGGGAATACGAGCAGTACTTC.

This chain connects TRBV18 to TRBJ2-3, with D tentatively TRBD2 (5 bases). Per germline, CDR1 KGHSH and CDR2 LQKENI. The V end was cut by 5 bases, the J end by 7 bases, with 13 bases between. The CDR3 totals 13 residues. In DNA form, the CDR3 reads TGTGCCAGCTCATCGCAACTAGAATATACGCAGTATTTT. Amino acid sequence: CASSSQLEYTQYF.

The V and J genes are TRBV2 and TRBJ1-1, with 7 bases lining up with TRBD1. J was trimmed by 0 bases and V by 5 bases; bases with no gene match: 3. The CDR3 is 14 residues long. In germline, CDR1 is SNHLY, CDR2 FYNNEI. CDR3 nucleotides: TGTGCCAGCAGTAAGGGACAGATGAACACTGAAGCTTTCTTT. As protein: CASSKGQMNTEAFF.

The chain is built from TRBV24-1 and TRBJ1-5, with D perhaps TRBD1 (5 bases). V was shortened by 3 bases and J by 6 bases, with 8 bases between the two germline ends. Germline V gene data show CDR1 as KGHDR and CDR2 as SFDVKD. The CDR3 length is 13 residues. The CDR3 DNA reads as TGTGCCACCAGTGATACAGGTTTTCAGCCCCAGCATTTT. It specifies CATSDTGFQPQHF.

This clone was observed a few times. The rearrangement joins TRBV7-2 to TRBJ1-1; D perhaps matches TRBD1 (6 bases). Trimming pared 5 bases from V and 7 bases from J, leaving 14 bases between. The germline V gene encodes CDR1 SGHTA and CDR2 FQGNSA. This CDR3 region has 13 residues. The DNA for the CDR3 is TGTGCCAGCAGCCCGCCCAGGGACATTGAAGCTTTCTTT. Protein product: CASSPPRDIEAFF.

This sequence joins TRBV24-1 and TRBJ2-5; D is perhaps TRBD2 (6 bases). This CDR3 has 15 residues. Germline V CDR1 and CDR2: KGHDR, SFDVKD. Trimming stripped 5 bases from V and 4 bases from J, with 16 bases between. The DNA of the CDR3 is TGTGCCACCAGTGTAGGAGGGTCGAAACGAGAGACCCAGTACTTC. Amino acids: CATSVGGSKRETQYF.

The V call is TRBV28, the J call TRBJ2-7; tentatively, D is TRBD2 (6 bases). This CDR3 is built from 17 residues. CDR1 is MDHEN, CDR2 SYDVKM, per germline. V was clipped by 5 bases and J by 0 bases, with 20 bases between them. The CDR3 is CASSPYPSGEGSYEQYF. CDR3 DNA sequence: TGTGCCAGCAGTCCCTACCCCTCGGGGGAAGGCTCCTACGAGCAGTACTTC.

The CDR3 sequence: CASGLRHLSQPQHF. The CDR3 region has the DNA TGTGCTAGTGGCCTAAGACACCTCAGCCAGCCCCAGCATTTT. The chain combines TRBV12-5 with TRBJ1-5; D is uncertain. CDR3 length: 14 amino acids. CDR1 LGHNT and CDR2 FRNRAP come from the germline V gene. V gave up 6 bases and J gave up 7 bases, with 16 bases separating them.

This clone was detected once. The gene calls are TRBV29-1 and TRBJ1-1, with 8 bases fitting TRBD1. The V gene's germline CDR1 is SQVTM and CDR2 ANQGSEA. The CDR3 totals 13 residues. V lost 8 bases to trimming and J lost 3 bases; unmatched junction nucleotides: 8. The CDR3 reads CSIHRGGDTEAFF. The CDR3, as DNA: TGCAGCATCCACAGGGGGGGTGACACTGAAGCTTTCTTT.

The rearrangement links TRBV30 to TRBJ1-5; TRBD1 is a possible D gene (5 bases). This CDR3 is 15 amino acids long. V was cut by 1 base and J by 3 bases, with 13 bases left in between. Per the germline V gene, CDR1 is GTSNPN and CDR2 is SVGIG (reference sequence). The chain's CDR3 is CAWSADRGFNQPQHF. The CDR3 DNA sequence: TGTGCCTGGAGTGCGGATAGGGGATTCAATCAGCCCCAGCATTTT.

This CDR3 is CASSERSLAKNIQYF. CDR3 bases: TGTGCCAGCAGTGAGAGGAGCCTAGCCAAAAACATTCAGTACTTC. This chain uses TRBV28 with TRBJ2-4; no firm D call. Per germline, CDR1 MDHEN and CDR2 SYDVKM. V was cut by 5 bases and J by 0 bases, with 11 bases left in between. CDR3 length: 15 residues.

The V call is TRBV5-1, the J call TRBJ2-2; the D gene is possibly TRBD2 (5 bases). V gave up 2 bases and J gave up 6 bases, with 8 bases separating them. This CDR3 has 13 amino acids. Per the germline V gene, CDR1 is SGHRS and CDR2 is YFSETQ. In DNA, the CDR3 is TGCGCCAGCAGCTTTACTAGTCCCGGGGAGCTGTTTTTT. It is translated as CASSFTSPGELFF.

The genes are TRBV18 and TRBJ2-5; 7 bases line up with TRBD2. This CDR3 is built from 14 residues. Germline V gene lookup returns CDR1 KGHSH and CDR2 LQKENI. J was trimmed by 0 bases and V by 5 bases; bases with no gene match: 3. CDR3: CASSARGDQETQYF. In nucleotides, the CDR3 is TGTGCCAGCTCAGCCCGGGGGGACCAAGAGACCCAGTACTTC.

The chain recombines TRBV5-1 with TRBJ2-5, with D maybe TRBD2 (7 bases). Germline V gives CDR1 SGHRS, CDR2 YFSETQ. With 5 bases removed from V and 2 bases from J, the gap between germline ends came to 13 bases. The CDR3 runs 14 residues. The CDR3 protein is CASRNGGRQETQYF. CDR3 DNA: TGCGCCAGCAGGAACGGGGGGCGTCAAGAGACCCAGTACTTC.

The chain is built from TRBV27 and TRBJ1-5; a weak D match, TRBD1 (5 bases). The germline V gene has CDR1 MNHEY and CDR2 SMNVEV (reference sequence). The CDR3 runs 15 residues. Trimming took off 0 bases at V and 5 bases at J, with 11 bases between the two ends. The CDR3 sequence: CASSLSSRDDQPQHF. The CDR3 DNA reads as TGTGCCAGCAGTTTATCGAGCAGGGATGATCAGCCCCAGCATTTT.

Only one count was recorded for this clone. This chain links TRBV6-5 with TRBJ2-1; 10 nucleotides line up with TRBD2. The germline V gene encodes CDR1 MNHEY and CDR2 SVGAGI. J was trimmed by 4 bases and V by 6 bases; bases with no gene match: 0. This CDR3 contains 13 residues. CDR3 DNA: TGTGCCAGCAGGACTAGCGGGTACAATGAGCAGTTCTTC. Its translation is CASRTSGYNEQFF.

CDR3 in amino acids: CASSHESGTAVDFSYEQYF. In nucleotides, the CDR3 is TGCGCCAGCAGCCATGAATCCGGGACAGCAGTAGATTTTTCCTACGAGCAGTACTTC. This chain uses TRBV4-1 with TRBJ2-7, with TRBD1 matching over 7 bases. The length of the CDR3 is 19 residues. Germline CDR1 and CDR2: MGHRA and YSYEKL. The junction had 18 bases not matched to a gene; V was cut back by 3 bases and J by 1 base.

The chain is built from TRBV6-2 or TRBV6-3 and TRBJ1-5; the match to TRBD1 covers 7 bases. Germline assignment: CDR1 MNHEY and CDR2 SVGEGT. This CDR3 comprises 16 residues. With 5 bases clipped from V and 4 bases from J, the junction kept 11 bases outside the gene matches. The CDR3 region is CASSHLQAGGNQPQHF. The CDR3 DNA is TGTGCCAGCAGTCATCTACAGGCAGGGGGAAATCAGCCCCAGCATTTT.

The chain joins TRBV7-9 to TRBJ2-2, with D perhaps TRBD1 (5 bases). The CDR3 spans 15 residues. Germline V CDR1 and CDR2: SEHNR, FQNEAQ (reference sequence). Trimming took 7 bases from V and 5 from J, leaving 17 bases between them. The CDR3: CASTPRGPETGELFF. For the CDR3, the DNA is TGTGCCAGCACCCCAAGGGGCCCAGAAACCGGGGAGCTGTTTTTT.

The V gene is TRBV6-6, the J gene TRBJ1-6; 8 bases line up with TRBD1. J gave up 5 bases and V 7 bases, and 4 bases lay outside the gene matches. The CDR3 spans 14 residues. Looked up from germline, CDR1 is MNHNY and CDR2 is SVGAGI (reference sequence). The CDR3 is CASNPTGDNSPLHF. For the CDR3, the DNA is TGTGCCAGCAATCCGACAGGGGATAATTCACCCCTCCACTTT.

This chain uses TRBV28 with TRBJ1-5; D gene unclear. The length of the CDR3 is 15 residues. The V end was cut by 4 bases, the J end by 2 bases, with 12 bases between. Per the germline V gene, CDR1 is MDHEN and CDR2 is SYDVKM. The CDR3 loop is CASSSIRVGNQPQHF. As DNA, the CDR3 is TGTGCCAGCAGTTCGATCCGGGTGGGCAATCAGCCCCAGCATTTT.